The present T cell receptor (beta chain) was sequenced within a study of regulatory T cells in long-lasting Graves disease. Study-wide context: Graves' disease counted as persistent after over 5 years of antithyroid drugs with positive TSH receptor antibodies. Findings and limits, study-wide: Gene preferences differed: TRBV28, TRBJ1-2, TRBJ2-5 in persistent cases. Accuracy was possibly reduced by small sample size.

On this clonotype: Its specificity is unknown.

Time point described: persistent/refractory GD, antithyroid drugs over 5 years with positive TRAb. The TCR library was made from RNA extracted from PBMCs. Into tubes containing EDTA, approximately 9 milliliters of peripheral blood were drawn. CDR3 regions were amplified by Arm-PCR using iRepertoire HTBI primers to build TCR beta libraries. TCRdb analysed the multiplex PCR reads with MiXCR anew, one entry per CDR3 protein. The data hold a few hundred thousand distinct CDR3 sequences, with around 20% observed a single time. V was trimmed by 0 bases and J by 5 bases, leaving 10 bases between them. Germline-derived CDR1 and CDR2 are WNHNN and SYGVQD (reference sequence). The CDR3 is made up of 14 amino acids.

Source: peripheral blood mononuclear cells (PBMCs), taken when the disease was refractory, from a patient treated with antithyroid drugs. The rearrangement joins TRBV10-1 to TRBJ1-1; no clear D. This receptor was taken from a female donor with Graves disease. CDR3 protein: CASSESGRDTEAFF. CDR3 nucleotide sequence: TGCGCCAGCAGTGAGTCCGGGAGGGATACTGAAGCTTTCTTT.